This TCR beta chain was sequenced for a study of blood T cells in healthy people across ages. Study results and caveats: Higher diversity and more naive CD4+ cells were features of long-lived donors, compared to aged donors.

With regard to this clonotype: Its antigen is as yet unknown.

Through a sample-barcoded 5' primer and a J-beta primer mix, a second PCR was run for about 6 to 11 cycles. TCRdb re-analysed the 5' RACE reads in MiXCR, keeping a single row per CDR3 protein. The sample consists of nearly 1 million distinct CDR3 sequences, 45% to 60% of them appearing once. The CDR3 contains 13 residues. The germline gives CDR1 SGHTA, CDR2 FQGNSA. V dropped 1 base and J dropped 11 bases, with 14 bases sitting between them. The TCR was taken from an older woman in good health. Sequenced sample: blood. This chain connects TRBV7-2 to TRBJ2-5; D is ambiguous. CDR3 sequence: CASSLEDRNEQYF. The CDR3 nucleotides are TGTGCCAGCAGCTTAGAAGACCGCAATGAGCAGTACTTC.